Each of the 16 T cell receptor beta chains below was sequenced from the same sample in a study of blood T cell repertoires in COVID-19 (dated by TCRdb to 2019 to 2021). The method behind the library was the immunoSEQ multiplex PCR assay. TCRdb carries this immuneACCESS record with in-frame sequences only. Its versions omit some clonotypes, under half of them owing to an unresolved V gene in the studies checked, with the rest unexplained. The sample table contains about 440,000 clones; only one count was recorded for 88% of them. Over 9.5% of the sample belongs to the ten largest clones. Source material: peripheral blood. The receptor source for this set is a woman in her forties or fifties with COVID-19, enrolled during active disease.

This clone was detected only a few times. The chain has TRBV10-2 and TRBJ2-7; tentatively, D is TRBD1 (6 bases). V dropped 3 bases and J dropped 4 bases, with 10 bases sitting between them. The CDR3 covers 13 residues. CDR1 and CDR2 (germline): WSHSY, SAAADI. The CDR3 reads CASSDNRAYEQYF. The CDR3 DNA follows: TGCGCCAGCAGTGACAACAGGGCATACGAGCAGTACTTC.

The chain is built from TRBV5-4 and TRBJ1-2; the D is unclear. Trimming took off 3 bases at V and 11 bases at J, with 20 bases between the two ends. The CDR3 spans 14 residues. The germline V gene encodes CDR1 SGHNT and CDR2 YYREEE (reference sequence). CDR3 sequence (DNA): TGTGCCAGCAGCTCCGAGCATGACGGCCGGAGTTACACCTTC. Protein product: CASSSEHDGRSYTF.

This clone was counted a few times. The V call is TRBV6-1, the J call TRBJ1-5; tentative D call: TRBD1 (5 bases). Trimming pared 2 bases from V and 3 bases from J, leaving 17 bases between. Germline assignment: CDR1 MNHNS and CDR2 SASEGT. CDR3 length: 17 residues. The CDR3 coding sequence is TGTGCCAGCAGTGAATGGGGCGGCCTACCCCCCAATCAGCCCCAGCATTTT. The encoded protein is CASSEWGGLPPNQPQHF.

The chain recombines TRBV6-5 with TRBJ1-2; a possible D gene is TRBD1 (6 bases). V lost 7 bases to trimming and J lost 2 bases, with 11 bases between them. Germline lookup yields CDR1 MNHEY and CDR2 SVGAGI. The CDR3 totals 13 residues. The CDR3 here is CASTSDRNYGYTF. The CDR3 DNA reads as TGTGCCAGCACCAGCGACAGGAACTATGGCTACACCTTC.

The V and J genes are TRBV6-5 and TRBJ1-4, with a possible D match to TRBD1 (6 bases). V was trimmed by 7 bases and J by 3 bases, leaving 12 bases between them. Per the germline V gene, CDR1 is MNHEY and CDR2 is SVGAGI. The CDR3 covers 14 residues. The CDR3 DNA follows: TGTGCCAGCACAACAGGGATGGCTAATGAAAAACTGTTTTTT. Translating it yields CASTTGMANEKLFF.

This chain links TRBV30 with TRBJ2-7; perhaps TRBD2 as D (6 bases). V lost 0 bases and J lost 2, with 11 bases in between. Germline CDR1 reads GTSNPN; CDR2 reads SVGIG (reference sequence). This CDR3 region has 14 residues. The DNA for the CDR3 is TGTGCCTGGAGTGTAAGGCGGGGTACCTACGAGCAGTACTTC. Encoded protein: CAWSVRRGTYEQYF. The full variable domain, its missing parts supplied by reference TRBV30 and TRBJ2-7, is SQTIHQWPATLVQPVGSPLSLECTVEGTSNPNLYWYRQAAGRGLQLLFYSVGIGQISSEVPQNLSASRPQDRQFILSSKKLLLSDSGFYLCAWSVRRGTYEQYFGPGTRLTVT.

The CDR3 nucleotides read TGTGCCAGCAGAGGGGACAGCAGTAATTCACCCCTCCACTTT. As protein: CASRGDSSNSPLHF. The V call is TRBV2, the J call TRBJ1-6; 7 nucleotides align to TRBD1. The CDR3 is 14 amino acids. V shed 6 bases and J 6 bases; nucleotides not matched to a gene: 5. Germline CDR1 is SNHLY and CDR2 is FYNNEI.

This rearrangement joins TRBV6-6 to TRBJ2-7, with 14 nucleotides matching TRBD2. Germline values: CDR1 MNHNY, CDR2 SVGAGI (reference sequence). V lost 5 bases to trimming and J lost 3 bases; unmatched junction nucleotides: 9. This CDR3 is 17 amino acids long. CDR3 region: CASSLGLAGGVLYEQYF. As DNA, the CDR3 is TGTGCCAGCAGTCTCGGACTAGCGGGGGGAGTCCTCTACGAGCAGTACTTC.

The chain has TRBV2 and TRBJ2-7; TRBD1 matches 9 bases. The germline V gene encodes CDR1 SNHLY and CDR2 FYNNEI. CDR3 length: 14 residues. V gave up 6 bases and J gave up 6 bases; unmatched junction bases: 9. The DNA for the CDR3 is TGTGCCAGCAGACCGGACAGGGGCTACGGCGAGCAGTACTTC. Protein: CASRPDRGYGEQYF.

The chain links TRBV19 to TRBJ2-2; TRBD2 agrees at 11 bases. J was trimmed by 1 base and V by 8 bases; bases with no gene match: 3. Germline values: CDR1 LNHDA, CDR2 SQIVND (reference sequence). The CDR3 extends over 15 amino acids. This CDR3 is CASSLAGGNTGELFF. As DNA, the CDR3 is TGTGCCAGTTCCCTAGCGGGGGGGAACACCGGGGAGCTGTTTTTT. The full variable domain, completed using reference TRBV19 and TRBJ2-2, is DGGITQSPKYLFRKEGQNVTLSCEQNLNHDAMYWYRQDPGQGLRLIYYSQIVNDFQKGDIAEGYSVSREKKESFPLTVTSAQKNPTAFYLCASSLAGGNTGELFFGEGSRLTVL.

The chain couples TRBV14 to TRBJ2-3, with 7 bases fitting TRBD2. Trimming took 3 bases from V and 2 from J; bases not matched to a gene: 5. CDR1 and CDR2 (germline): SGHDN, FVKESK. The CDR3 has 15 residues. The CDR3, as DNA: TGTGCCAGCAGCCAGCAGGGAGGGCCCACAGATACGCAGTATTTT. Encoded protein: CASSQQGGPTDTQYF.

The chain's CDR3 is CASTGRLNTGELFF. The CDR3 DNA is TGTGCCAGCACTGGCCGATTAAACACCGGGGAGCTGTTTTTT. The V and J genes are TRBV3-1 (or the pseudogene TRBV3-2) and TRBJ2-2, with no clear D. The ends were cut back, 7 bases at V and 2 bases at J, with 11 bases in the middle. The germline V gene encodes CDR1 LGHDT and CDR2 YNNKEL (reference sequence). The CDR3 is 14 residues long.

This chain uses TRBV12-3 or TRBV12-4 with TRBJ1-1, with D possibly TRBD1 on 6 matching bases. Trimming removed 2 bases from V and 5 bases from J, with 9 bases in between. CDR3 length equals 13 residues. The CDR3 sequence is CASSLLGGTEAFF. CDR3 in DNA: TGTGCCAGCAGTTTATTAGGGGGTACTGAAGCTTTCTTT.

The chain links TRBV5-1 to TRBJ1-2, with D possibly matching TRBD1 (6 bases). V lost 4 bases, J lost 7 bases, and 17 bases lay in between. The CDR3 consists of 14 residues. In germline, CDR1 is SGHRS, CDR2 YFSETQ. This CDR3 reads CASSPGHDLRGYTF. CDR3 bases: TGCGCCAGCAGCCCGGGACACGACCTCCGTGGCTACACCTTC.

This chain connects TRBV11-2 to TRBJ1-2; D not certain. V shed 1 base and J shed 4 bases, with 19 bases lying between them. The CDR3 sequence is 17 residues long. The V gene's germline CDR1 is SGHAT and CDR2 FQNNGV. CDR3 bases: TGTGCCAGCAGCTTAGGGGTGCCAGGTCAGGTGTCCTATGGCTACACCTTC. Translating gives CASSLGVPGQVSYGYTF.

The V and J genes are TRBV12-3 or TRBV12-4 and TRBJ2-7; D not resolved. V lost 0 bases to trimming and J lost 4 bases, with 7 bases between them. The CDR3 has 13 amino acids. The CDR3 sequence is CASSLAIGYEQYF. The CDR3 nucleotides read TGTGCCAGCAGTTTAGCGATCGGTTACGAGCAGTACTTC.